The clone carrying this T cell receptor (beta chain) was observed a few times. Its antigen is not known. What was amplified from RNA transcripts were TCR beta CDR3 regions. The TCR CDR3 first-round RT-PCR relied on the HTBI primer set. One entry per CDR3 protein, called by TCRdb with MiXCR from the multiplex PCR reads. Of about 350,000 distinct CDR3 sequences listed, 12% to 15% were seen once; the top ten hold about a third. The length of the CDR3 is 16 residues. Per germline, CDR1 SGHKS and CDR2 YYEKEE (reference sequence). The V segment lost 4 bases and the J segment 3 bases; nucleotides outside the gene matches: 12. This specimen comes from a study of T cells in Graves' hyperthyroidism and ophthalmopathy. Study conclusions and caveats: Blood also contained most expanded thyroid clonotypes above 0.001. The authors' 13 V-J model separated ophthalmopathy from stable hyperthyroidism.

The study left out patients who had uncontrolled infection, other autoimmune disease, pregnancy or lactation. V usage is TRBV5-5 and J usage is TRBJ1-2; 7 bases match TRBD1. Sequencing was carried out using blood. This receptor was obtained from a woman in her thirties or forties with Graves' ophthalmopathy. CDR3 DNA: TGTGCCAGCAGCGGAAACTACAGGGGCGACTACTATGGCTACACCTTC. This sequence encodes CASSGNYRGDYYGYTF.